This T cell receptor beta chain was profiled in a study of post-analysis software for immune sequencing data. Findings and caveats of the study: Those samples that were prepared in the same batch co-clustered strongly by F measure. TRBV5-6, TRBV5-1 and TRBV20-1 were among roughly 5 TRBV segments more frequent in patients than controls. The study found significantly lower normalized Chao1 diversity in multiple sclerosis patients than in controls.

Unique-molecular-identifier-tagged TCR beta cDNA libraries were used. Out of 1 to 10 million T cells, roughly 0.5 million cDNA molecules were generated. TCRdb re-derived calls from the PCR reads in MiXCR, one entry per CDR3 protein. This sample has about 400,000 distinct CDR3 sequences, with 30% to 45% found just once. Germline V lookup: CDR1 SGHRS, CDR2 YFSETQ. The CDR3 loop spans 16 amino acids. V gave up 0 bases and J gave up 10 bases; unmatched junction bases: 9. Comment on this clonotype: The target antigen is unknown.

The sequence was collected from a girl between 10 and 17 years old with multiple sclerosis. The sequencing sample was made of blood. V and J are TRBV5-1 and TRBJ2-1, with TRBD2 identical over 11 bases. The CDR3: CASSLVLAGGQDEQFF. The DNA for the CDR3 is TGCGCCAGCAGCTTGGTCCTAGCGGGAGGTCAGGACGAGCAGTTCTTC.